A selection of T cell receptor beta chains follows, all from one sample in a study of shared clonotypes between healthy human individuals. Profiled with immunoSEQ multiplex PCR; TCRdb holds only in-frame clones, not every one. The table has 450,000 to 500,000 clones, 65% to 80% seen once; the top ten hold approximately 12%. The sample taken for sequencing was PBMCs. The origin of the receptors is a woman aged 40 to 50 in good health. Some clones in this sample may be carry-over from other donors' samples. Both conserved end residues are part of each CDR3. D genes are given only for firm matches. A row's size may be missing; if present it is once, few, many or a size class.

clone size | D gene | J gene | V gene | CDR3 protein | CDR3 DNA
- | - | TRBJ2-4 | TRBV2 | CASSEGGQNIQYF | TGTGCCAGCAGTGAGGGCGGTCAAAACATTCAGTACTTC
- | - | TRBJ1-3 | TRBV27 | CASSSHGRTSGNTIYF | TGTGCCAGCAGTTCTCATGGCCGGACCTCTGGAAACACCATATATTTT
- | TRBD2 | TRBJ2-7 | TRBV7-6 | CASSPRLAGANPPYEQYF | TGTGCCAGCAGCCCCAGACTAGCGGGAGCGAATCCCCCCTACGAGCAGTACTTC
few | - | TRBJ2-2 | TRBV9 | CASSPRPGGGAHTGELFF | TGTGCCAGCAGCCCGCGCCCCGGGGGAGGAGCCCACACCGGGGAGCTGTTTTTT
once | - | TRBJ2-2 | TRBV2 | CASSRQNTGELFF | TGTGCCAGCAGCAGACAGAACACCGGGGAGCTGTTTTTT
- | - | TRBJ1-4 | TRBV7-2 | CASSPSRATTNEKLFF | TGTGCCAGCAGCCCGAGTCGGGCCACAACTAATGAAAAACTGTTTTTT
- | TRBD1 | TRBJ1-3 | TRBV7-9 | CASSRRTGDKAGNTIYF | TGTGCCAGCAGCAGAAGAACAGGGGACAAGGCTGGAAACACCATATATTTT
- | TRBD2 | TRBJ2-1 | TRBV5-1 | CASSLGRGLYEQFF | TGCGCCAGCAGCTTGGGCCGGGGACTATATGAGCAGTTCTTC
- | TRBD1 | TRBJ2-7 | TRBV10-1 | CASSEGQGLHYEQYF | TGCGCCAGCAGTGAGGGACAGGGGTTACACTACGAGCAGTACTTC
- | TRBD2 | TRBJ2-1 | TRBV7-3 | CASSEMGLAAYNEQFF | TGTGCCAGCAGCGAAATGGGACTAGCGGCCTACAATGAGCAGTTCTTC
- | - | TRBJ1-5 | TRBV7-6 | CASSSTFNQPQHF | TGTGCCAGCAGCTCAACCTTCAATCAGCCCCAGCATTTT
- | - | TRBJ1-3 | TRBV7-2 | CASRLAGSGNTIYF | TGTGCCAGCAGGTTGGCGGGGTCTGGAAACACCATATATTTT
- | - | TRBJ2-7 | TRBV4-3 | CASSQTLETRSIGEQYF | TGCGCCAGCAGCCAAACGCTAGAGACTAGGTCTATTGGCGAGCAGTACTTC
- | TRBD2 | TRBJ2-7 | TRBV7-8 | CASSLMTSGFYEQYF | TGTGCCAGCAGCTTAATGACTAGCGGATTCTACGAGCAGTACTTC
- | - | TRBJ1-1 | TRBV6-6 | CASRKRGVEAFF | TGTGCCAGCAGGAAACGAGGGGTTGAAGCTTTCTTT
- | TRBD1 | TRBJ1-3 | TRBV18 | CASSLYETGGLDTIYF | TGTGCCAGCTCACTATATGAAACAGGGGGCCTTGACACCATATATTTT